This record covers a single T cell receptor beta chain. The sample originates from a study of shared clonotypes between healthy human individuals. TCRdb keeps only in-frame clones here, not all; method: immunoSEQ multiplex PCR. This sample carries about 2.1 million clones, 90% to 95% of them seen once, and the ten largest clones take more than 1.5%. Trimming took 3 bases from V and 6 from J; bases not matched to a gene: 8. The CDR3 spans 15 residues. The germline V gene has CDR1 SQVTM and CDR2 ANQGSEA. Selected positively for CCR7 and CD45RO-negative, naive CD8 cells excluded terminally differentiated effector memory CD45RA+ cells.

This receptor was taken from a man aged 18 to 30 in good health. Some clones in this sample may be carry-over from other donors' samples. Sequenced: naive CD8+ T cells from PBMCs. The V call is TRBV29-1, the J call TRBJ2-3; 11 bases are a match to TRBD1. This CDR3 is CSVEEDRGRSDTQYF. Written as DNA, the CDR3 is TGCAGCGTTGAGGAGGACAGGGGGCGATCCGATACGCAGTATTTT.